The 18 T cell receptor beta chains reported below all come from one sample, sequenced in a study of control samples from healthy donors and cancer patients. Profiling relied on immunoSEQ multiplex PCR, and the TCRdb table lists in-frame clones only, not all of them. The sample has some 410,000 clones, 80% to 95% seen once. Input material: PBMCs. The receptors shown here come from a man aged 35 to 55 with head and neck cancer.

The chain links TRBV2 to TRBJ1-1, with TRBD1 as a possible D gene (6 bases). The CDR3 covers 17 residues. V shed 2 bases and J shed 0 bases, with 16 bases lying between them. The V gene's germline CDR1 is SNHLY and CDR2 FYNNEI. This CDR3 is CASSEIGGAAVNTEAFF. The CDR3, as DNA: TGTGCCAGCAGTGAAATCGGGGGGGCCGCTGTGAACACTGAAGCTTTCTTT.

The chain employs TRBV19 and TRBJ2-1; 7 bases agree with TRBD2. V lost 8 bases, J lost 8 bases, and 9 bases stayed unmatched. Germline V lookup: CDR1 LNHDA, CDR2 SQIVND (reference sequence). The CDR3 is 13 residues long. This CDR3 reads CASGAGLADEQFF. For the CDR3, the DNA is TGTGCCAGTGGGGCCGGGCTAGCGGATGAGCAGTTCTTC. Using reference TRBV19 and TRBJ2-1 for the parts outside the CDR3, the full variable domain is DGGITQSPKYLFRKEGQNVTLSCEQNLNHDAMYWYRQDPGQGLRLIYYSQIVNDFQKGDIAEGYSVSREKKESFPLTVTSAQKNPTAFYLCASGAGLADEQFFGPGTRLTVL.

The V call is TRBV11-2, the J call TRBJ1-3; D possibly corresponds to TRBD1 (5 bases). Deletions cut 4 bases from V and 0 bases from J, with 13 bases between. This CDR3 is 16 amino acids long. Germline V gene lookup returns CDR1 SGHAT and CDR2 FQNNGV. CDR3 DNA sequence: TGTGCCAGCAGCTCCGTACAGGTTCTCTCTGGAAACACCATATATTTT. Translation: CASSSVQVLSGNTIYF. Full variable domain (outside the CDR3, taken from reference TRBV11-2 and TRBJ1-3): EAGVAQSPRYKIIEKRQSVAFWCNPISGHATLYWYQQILGQGPKLLIQFQNNGVVDDSQLPKDRFSAERLKGVDSTLKIQPAKLEDSAVYLCASSSVQVLSGNTIYFGEGSWLTVV.

This rearrangement joins TRBV5-1 to TRBJ1-1; no clear D gene. Germline-derived CDR1 and CDR2 are SGHRS and YFSETQ. Deletions cut 6 bases from V and 3 bases from J, with 15 bases between. This CDR3 has 14 amino acids. For the CDR3, the DNA is TGCGCCAGCAAGTCCACGGAAGAGTACACTGAAGCTTTCTTT. This translates into CASKSTEEYTEAFF. Together with reference TRBV5-1 and TRBJ1-1, the CDR3 gives the full variable domain: KAGVTQTPRYLIKTRGQQVTLSCSPISGHRSVSWYQQTPGQGLQFLFEYFSETQRNKGNFPGRFSGRQFSNSRSEMNVSTLELGDSALYLCASKSTEEYTEAFFGQGTRLTVV.

V usage is TRBV2 and J usage is TRBJ2-5, with 14 nucleotides matching TRBD2. Germline V CDR1 and CDR2: SNHLY, FYNNEI. CDR3 length: 17 amino acids. Losses at the gene ends were 7 bases for V and 0 bases for J; bases not matched to a gene: 7. CDR3 DNA: TGTGCCAGCACCTGGACTAGCGGGAGGTCCTACCAAGAGACCCAGTACTTC. Protein product: CASTWTSGRSYQETQYF.

The rearrangement uses TRBV28 and TRBJ2-6; 8 bases agree with TRBD1. The V gene end was trimmed by 3 bases and the J gene end by 0 bases; junction bases not matched to a gene: 10. CDR3 length: 19 residues. The germline CDR1 and CDR2 sequences are MDHEN and SYDVKM. CDR3 in DNA: TGTGCCAGCAGTTTTAGTTTGTGGACAGGGAGCTCTGGGGCCAACGTCCTGACTTTC. Its protein product is CASSFSLWTGSSGANVLTF.

The chain couples TRBV10-3 to TRBJ1-5; D gene ambiguous. The germline V and J ends were trimmed by 10 bases and 8 bases, with 21 bases remaining between them. The CDR3 contains 14 residues. CDR1 and CDR2 (germline): ENHRY, SYGVKD. The CDR3 is CATRRESLNEPQHF. CDR3 nucleotides: TGTGCCACCCGCAGAGAATCCCTAAATGAGCCCCAGCATTTT.

This clone was observed once. The V and J genes are TRBV5-6 and TRBJ1-6; D is unclear. V shed 1 base and J shed 7 bases, with 9 bases lying between them. The CDR3 spans 14 residues. Germline V gene sequence: CDR1 SGHDT, CDR2 YYEEEE. This CDR3 is CASSLPSLNSPLHF. CDR3 in DNA: TGTGCCAGCAGCTTGCCATCACTCAATTCACCCCTCCACTTT.

The chain is built from TRBV28 and TRBJ1-5, with D unresolved. V was shortened by 2 bases and J by 2 bases, with 10 bases between the two germline ends. The CDR3 has 15 amino acids. Germline CDR1 and CDR2: MDHEN and SYDVKM. The CDR3 here is CASSLPGWRNQPQHF. The CDR3 nucleotides are TGTGCCAGCAGTTTACCAGGTTGGCGCAATCAGCCCCAGCATTTT.

The chain combines TRBV3-1 (or the pseudogene TRBV3-2) with TRBJ2-2; the D gene is possibly TRBD2 (6 bases). Trimming cost V 2 bases and J 6 bases, with 19 bases left between them. Germline V gene lookup returns CDR1 LGHDT and CDR2 YNNKEL (reference sequence). The CDR3 extends over 17 amino acids. This CDR3 reads CASSQLGQGGLPGELFF. The CDR3 coding sequence is TGTGCCAGCAGCCAACTCGGGCAGGGAGGCCTCCCCGGGGAGCTGTTTTTT.

The rearrangement uses TRBV27 and TRBJ1-1; possible D gene TRBD1, 6 bases. The CDR3 has 17 residues. Looked up from germline, CDR1 is MNHEY and CDR2 is SMNVEV (reference sequence). The V gene lost 7 bases and the J gene lost 5 bases, with 26 bases spanning the gap. The CDR3 sequence is CASTSLWGTPEGTEAFF. DNA of the CDR3: TGTGCCAGCACCTCTTTGTGGGGGACACCCGAGGGTACTGAAGCTTTCTTT.

The chain couples TRBV5-1 to TRBJ2-6; 8 bases are a match to TRBD1. Germline assignment: CDR1 SGHRS and CDR2 YFSETQ. V shed 0 bases, J shed 0 bases, and the junction held 2 bases outside the gene matches. This CDR3 region has 17 residues. The CDR3 protein is CASSLGQGASGANVLTF. For the CDR3, the DNA is TGCGCCAGCAGCTTGGGCCAGGGGGCCTCTGGGGCCAACGTCCTGACTTTC.

The rearrangement links TRBV28 to TRBJ1-4; 7 nucleotides agree with TRBD1. Germline lookup yields CDR1 MDHEN and CDR2 SYDVKM. V shed 4 bases and J 7 bases; nucleotides not matched to a gene: 6. The CDR3 loop spans 14 amino acids. CDR3 bases: TGTGCCAGCAGTTCACAGGGGTGGAGTGAAAAACTGTTTTTT. Translated: CASSSQGWSEKLFF. The full variable domain, with the rest looked up from reference TRBV28 and TRBJ1-4, is DVKVTQSSRYLVKRTGEKVFLECVQDMDHENMFWYRQDPGLGLRLIYFSYDVKMKEKGDIPEGYSVSREKKERFSLILESASTNQTSMYLCASSSQGWSEKLFFGSGTQLSVL.

The chain carries TRBV7-2 and TRBJ2-1; TRBD1 matches at 10 bases. Germline V CDR1 and CDR2: SGHTA, FQGNSA. CDR3 size: 12 residues. The V segment lost 10 bases and the J segment 7 bases; nucleotides outside the gene matches: 4. This CDR3 is CATGQGVNEQFF. The CDR3 nucleotides read TGTGCCACCGGACAGGGGGTGAATGAGCAGTTCTTC.

The chain uses TRBV9 and TRBJ2-5; D uncertain. The germline V gene has CDR1 SGDLS and CDR2 YYNGEE. The CDR3 has 14 residues. Trimming took off 0 bases at V and 0 bases at J, with 6 bases between the two ends. The CDR3 DNA reads as TGTGCCAGCAGCGTAGGAGTCAACCAAGAGACCCAGTACTTC. Residues: CASSVGVNQETQYF. The whole variable domain, remainder taken from reference TRBV9 and TRBJ2-5, is DSGVTQTPKHLITATGQRVTLRCSPRSGDLSVYWYQQSLDQGLQFLIQYYNGEERAKGNILERFSAQQFPDLHSELNLSSLELGDSALYFCASSVGVNQETQYFGPGTRLLVL.

The chain links TRBV29-1 to TRBJ2-3; 14 bases line up with TRBD2. This CDR3 comprises 16 residues. CDR1 and CDR2 (germline): SQVTM, ANQGSEA. V shed 5 bases and J 4 bases; nucleotides not matched to a gene: 8. As DNA, the CDR3 is TGCAGCGTTCGACTGGGACTAGCGGGAGCCTCAGATACGCAGTATTTT. Translation: CSVRLGLAGASDTQYF.

This clone was picked up one time. The CDR3 is CASSLIREGGTEAFF. In nucleotides, the CDR3 is TGTGCCAGCAGCTTAATCAGGGAGGGAGGGACTGAAGCTTTCTTT. This chain uses TRBV11-2 with TRBJ1-1, with a possible D match to TRBD1 (5 bases). Looked up from germline, CDR1 is SGHAT and CDR2 is FQNNGV. V lost 2 bases, J lost 5 bases, and 15 bases lay in between. The CDR3 is 15 amino acids. The whole variable domain, remainder taken from reference TRBV11-2 and TRBJ1-1, is EAGVAQSPRYKIIEKRQSVAFWCNPISGHATLYWYQQILGQGPKLLIQFQNNGVVDDSQLPKDRFSAERLKGVDSTLKIQPAKLEDSAVYLCASSLIREGGTEAFFGQGTRLTVV.

This clone was detected only once. The rearrangement joins TRBV28 to TRBJ2-7; 9 bases agree with TRBD1. The germline CDR1 and CDR2 sequences are MDHEN and SYDVKM. The junction had 11 bases not matched to a gene; V was cut back by 8 bases and J by 6 bases. The CDR3 consists of 14 residues. CDR3 in DNA: TGTGCCAGCGCGTGGGCTACAGGGGGCTTCGAGCAGTACTTC. Its protein is CASAWATGGFEQYF.